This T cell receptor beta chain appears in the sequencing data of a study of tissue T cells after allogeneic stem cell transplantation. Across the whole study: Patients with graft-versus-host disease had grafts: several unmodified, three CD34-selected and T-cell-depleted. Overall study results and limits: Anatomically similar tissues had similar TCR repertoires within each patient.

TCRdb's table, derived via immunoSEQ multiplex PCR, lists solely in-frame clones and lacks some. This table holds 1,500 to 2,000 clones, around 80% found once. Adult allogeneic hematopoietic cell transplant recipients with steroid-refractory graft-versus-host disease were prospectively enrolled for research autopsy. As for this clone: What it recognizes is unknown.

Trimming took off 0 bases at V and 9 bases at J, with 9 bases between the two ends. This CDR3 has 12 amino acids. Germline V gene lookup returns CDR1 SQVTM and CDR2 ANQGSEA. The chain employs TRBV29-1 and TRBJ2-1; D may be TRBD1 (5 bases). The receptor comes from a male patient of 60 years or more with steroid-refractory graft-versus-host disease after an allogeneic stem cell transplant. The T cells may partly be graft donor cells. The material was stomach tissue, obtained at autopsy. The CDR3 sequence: CSVEETDPEQFF. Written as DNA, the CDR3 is TGCAGCGTTGAAGAGACAGACCCTGAGCAGTTCTTC.